The 2 T cell receptor beta chains below were found in one sample sequenced in a study of shared clonotypes between healthy human individuals. Only in-frame clones appear in the TCRdb table, and some are missing; sequencing was by immunoSEQ multiplex PCR. The data contain about 480,000 clones, approximately 79% of them singletons. The specimen sequenced was PBMCs. Source of these receptors: a middle-aged woman in good health. Some clones in this sample may be carry-over from other donors' samples.

This chain connects TRBV6-5 to TRBJ2-1, with TRBD2 as a possible D gene (5 bases). This CDR3 is built from 13 residues. Germline-derived CDR1 and CDR2 are MNHEY and SVGAGI. V shed 1 base and J shed 9 bases, with 10 bases lying between them. CDR3 in DNA: TGTGCCAGCAGTTACTTAGGAGGAGGTGAGCAGTTCTTC. Translating it yields CASSYLGGGEQFF.

This chain links TRBV28 with TRBJ1-1, with a tentative D call TRBD1 (5 bases). This CDR3 is built from 14 residues. Per the germline V gene, CDR1 is MDHEN and CDR2 is SYDVKM. V lost 3 bases and J lost 5, with 13 bases in between. The CDR3 loop reads CASSFPTDLTEAFF. DNA of the CDR3: TGTGCCAGCAGTTTCCCGACAGACCTGACTGAAGCTTTCTTT. Looking up the rest from reference TRBV28 and TRBJ1-1 gives the full variable domain: DVKVTQSSRYLVKRTGEKVFLECVQDMDHENMFWYRQDPGLGLRLIYFSYDVKMKEKGDIPEGYSVSREKKERFSLILESASTNQTSMYLCASSFPTDLTEAFFGQGTRLTVV.